A selection of T cell receptor beta chains follows, all from one sample in a study of vaccination effects on CD4 cells after COVID-19. No cognate antigen is known for these TCRs. Here immunoSEQ multiplex PCR was the method, and the copy in TCRdb shows in-frame clones only, minus some. The sample comprises tens of thousands of clones, nearly 75% of which are singletons, and approximately 2% rests with the top ten. Sequences were derived from CD4+ T cells from PBMCs cultured without peptide, sampled after COVID-19 vaccination. These receptors all come from a human donor who received a COVID-19 vaccine. CDR3s include the opening cysteine and the closing phenylalanine or tryptophan. The order of the fields is J gene, clone size, V gene, CDR3 protein. Clone size, where shown, is once, few, many, or a class for clones that have expanded.

>TRBJ2-3|-|TRBV24-1
CATSDPAGQFTDTQYF
>TRBJ2-3|-|TRBV5-1
CASSLGVGDSTDTQYF
>TRBJ2-5|once|TRBV2
CASTPMTGGGGETQYF
>TRBJ1-5|few|TRBV6-1
CASSEALTRESNQPQHF
>TRBJ1-2|-|TRBV7-2
CASSLFRVEAHYGYTF
>TRBJ1-4|-|TRBV27
CASSLRPGGPTNEKLFF
>TRBJ1-5|few|TRBV6-2/TRBV6-3
CASSPGEQPQHF
>TRBJ1-4|once|TRBV6-5
CASSRSKGNEKLFF
>TRBJ1-1|few|TRBV5-1
CASSLVWDRYEAFF
>TRBJ2-5|-|TRBV9
CASSARTRNDQETQYF
>TRBJ2-3|-|TRBV9
CASSVRGSPNTDTQYF
>TRBJ1-5|few|TRBV4-1
CASSQEGGISNQPQHF
>TRBJ1-6|-|TRBV5-4
CASSFQTGGNNSPLHF
>TRBJ1-4|few|TRBV9
CASSVGYDGEKLFF
>TRBJ1-5|-|TRBV7-2
CASSSRVNQPQHF
>TRBJ2-3|-|TRBV27
CASSLQQGVATDTQYF
>TRBJ1-5|few|TRBV28
CASRTGGIQPQHF
>TRBJ1-6|-|TRBV5-1
CASSFAGQGNSPLHF
>TRBJ2-1|few|TRBV4-3
CASSQETGGEQFF
>TRBJ1-1|-|TRBV2
CASRAGSVNTEAFF
>TRBJ2-3|-|TRBV24-1
CATSDFTGSTDTQYF
>TRBJ1-1|-|TRBV2
CASSASYTEAFF
>TRBJ2-2|-|TRBV29-1
CSVLAGVGTGELFF
>TRBJ2-1|-|TRBV5-1
CASSYGLAGFYNEQFF
>TRBJ1-4|-|TRBV7-9
CASSPAGGANEKLFF
>TRBJ1-1|-|TRBV9
CASTRGQRNTEAFF
>TRBJ2-2|-|TRBV28
CASGSRVILTGELFF
>TRBJ2-3|once|TRBV29-1
CSVDRSGSDTQYF
>TRBJ2-3|-|TRBV24-1
CATSDSLVRTGSTDTQYF
>TRBJ2-5|once|TRBV19
CASSPSWEGKTQYF
>TRBJ2-2|-|TRBV19
CASSTRRDRGTGELFF
>TRBJ1-1|-|TRBV11-2
CASSFNGDTEAFF
>TRBJ2-3|-|TRBV5-1
CASSYRGEITDTQYF
>TRBJ1-5|-|TRBV25-1
CASSGSGAPQPQHF
>TRBJ1-6|-|TRBV7-3
CASSLAQINSPLHF
>TRBJ1-1|-|TRBV28
CASRQQVNTEAFF
>TRBJ2-5|-|TRBV29-1
CSVAREGTQYF
>TRBJ2-3|-|TRBV5-1
CASSLVGGITDTQYF
>TRBJ1-4|-|TRBV5-4
CASSLPGTGNEKLFF
>TRBJ2-5|-|TRBV27
CASSRLAGEETQYF
>TRBJ1-1|-|TRBV4-1
CASSQDPRTSNTEAFF
>TRBJ1-1|-|TRBV5-6
CASSLGGGDTEAFF
>TRBJ1-4|-|TRBV3-1/TRBV3-2
CASSPNDRGEKLFF